What follows are 9 T cell receptor beta chains derived from one specimen sequenced in a study of shared clonotypes between healthy human individuals. Libraries were prepared by immunoSEQ multiplex PCR; TCRdb keeps only in-frame clonotypes and omits some of them. Of some 2.1 million clones in the sample, just under 95% were seen once. Naivety among CD8 cells was defined by CD45RO negativity and positive CCR7 selection, thereby excluding terminally differentiated effector memory CD45RA+ cells. Sequenced sample: naive CD8+ T cells sorted from blood. These receptor sequences come from a man between 18 and 29 years old in good health.

The J gene is TRBJ1-6, the V gene TRBV18, with no clear D. V shed 2 bases and J shed 7 bases, with 18 bases lying between them. The CDR3 consists of 17 residues. CDR1 is KGHSH, CDR2 LQKENI, per germline. CDR3 sequence reads: CASSPSNGELGNSPLHF. CDR3 bases: TGTGCCAGCTCACCATCAAATGGGGAGCTGGGCAATTCACCCCTCCACTTT.

The chain links TRBV5-5 to TRBJ2-5, with a weak D call TRBD2 (6 bases). This CDR3 has 14 amino acids. Germline V lookup: CDR1 SGHKS, CDR2 YYEKEE (reference sequence). V gave up 0 bases and J gave up 4 bases, with 10 bases separating them. CDR3 loop: CASSLASGVETQYF. CDR3 sequence (DNA): TGTGCCAGCAGCTTGGCCTCGGGGGTAGAGACCCAGTACTTC.

This clone was observed once. The V and J genes are TRBV28 and TRBJ1-1; no firm D call. The V gene's germline CDR1 is MDHEN and CDR2 SYDVKM. V was shortened by 9 bases and J by 3 bases, with 17 bases between the two germline ends. The CDR3 is made up of 14 amino acids. Here the CDR3 reads CARRFKGLDTEAFF. Written as DNA, the CDR3 is TGTGCCAGGAGGTTTAAGGGATTGGACACTGAAGCTTTCTTT.

The CDR3 reads CASSLTGSSNQPQHF. The CDR3 DNA sequence: TGTGCCAGCAGCTTAACGGGCAGTAGCAATCAGCCCCAGCATTTT. The rearrangement joins TRBV7-9 to TRBJ1-5; no firm D call. The V gene's germline CDR1 is SEHNR and CDR2 FQNEAQ (reference sequence). CDR3 size: 15 residues. V was cut by 2 bases and J by 0 bases, with 8 bases left in between.

This chain connects TRBV27 to TRBJ1-5; 8 nucleotides agree with TRBD1. V was pared by 2 bases and J by 3 bases, with 3 bases of the junction left unmatched. The germline V gene has CDR1 MNHEY and CDR2 SMNVEV (reference sequence). The CDR3 runs 15 residues. CDR3 amino acids: CASSLQGATNQPQHF. The CDR3 DNA sequence: TGTGCCAGCAGTTTACAGGGGGCGACCAATCAGCCCCAGCATTTT.

The chain uses TRBV9 and TRBJ2-7; D unclear. The V gene lost 0 bases and the J gene lost 0 bases, with 13 bases spanning the gap. The CDR3 spans 16 residues. The germline V gene has CDR1 SGDLS and CDR2 YYNGEE. CDR3 residues: CASSVGAAATSYEQYF. CDR3 DNA sequence: TGTGCCAGCAGCGTAGGGGCAGCAGCGACCTCCTACGAGCAGTACTTC.

V is TRBV7-9 and J is TRBJ1-1; D remains ambiguous. This CDR3 contains 11 residues. Germline CDR1 and CDR2: SEHNR and FQNEAQ (reference sequence). The V end was cut by 3 bases, the J end by 5 bases, with 4 bases between. CDR3 region: CASSFRTEAFF. DNA of the CDR3: TGTGCCAGCAGCTTCAGGACTGAAGCTTTCTTT.

This chain connects TRBV10-3 to TRBJ2-3, with a weak D call TRBD1 (6 bases). The CDR3 extends over 13 amino acids. Trimming took 9 bases from V and 2 from J, leaving 12 bases between them. The germline CDR1 and CDR2 sequences are ENHRY and SYGVKD. This chain's CDR3 is CAMGADDTDTQYF. DNA for the CDR3: TGTGCCATGGGGGCGGACGACACAGATACGCAGTATTTT.

This sequence joins TRBV6-1 and TRBJ2-7; D perhaps matches TRBD1 (6 bases). This CDR3 has 13 amino acids. The V gene lost 10 bases and the J gene lost 6 bases, with 19 bases spanning the gap. Germline CDR1 MNHNS, CDR2 SASEGT. CDR3 protein: CATKGSGDGEQYF. Here the CDR3 DNA reads TGTGCCACCAAGGGGTCAGGGGATGGCGAGCAGTACTTC.